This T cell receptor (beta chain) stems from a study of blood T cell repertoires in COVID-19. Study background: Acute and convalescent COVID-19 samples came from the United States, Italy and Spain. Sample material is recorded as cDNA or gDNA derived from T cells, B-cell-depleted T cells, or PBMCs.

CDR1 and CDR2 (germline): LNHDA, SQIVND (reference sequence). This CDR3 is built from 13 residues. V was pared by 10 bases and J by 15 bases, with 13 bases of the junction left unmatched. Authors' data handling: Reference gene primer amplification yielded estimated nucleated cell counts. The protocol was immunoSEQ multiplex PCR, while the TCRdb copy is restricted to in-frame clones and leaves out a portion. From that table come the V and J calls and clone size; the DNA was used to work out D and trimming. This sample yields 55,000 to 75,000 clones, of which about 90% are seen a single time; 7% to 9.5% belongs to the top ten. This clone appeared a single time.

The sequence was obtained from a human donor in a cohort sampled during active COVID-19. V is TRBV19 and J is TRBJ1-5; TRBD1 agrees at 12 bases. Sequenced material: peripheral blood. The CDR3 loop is CATSPGTGGTVHF. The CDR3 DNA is TGTGCCACCAGTCCCGGGACAGGGGGCACTGTGCATTTT. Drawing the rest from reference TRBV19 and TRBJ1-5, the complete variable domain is DGGITQSPKYLFRKEGQNVTLSCEQNLNHDAMYWYRQDPGQGLRLIYYSQIVNDFQKGDIAEGYSVSREKKESFPLTVTSAQKNPTAFYLCATSPGTGGTVHFGDGTRLSIL.